This TCR beta chain was documented in a study of CD8 T cells in ankylosing spondylitis. Study-level findings and limits: A TCR beta motif of seven or eight highly homologous variants appeared characteristic of ankylosing spondylitis blood. Peripheral blood held disease-linked clones only at relatively low frequency, and these were CD8+.

MiXCR was run by TCRdb on the 5' RACE reads, yielding one entry per CDR3 protein. The sample contains 700,000 or so distinct CDR3 sequences, roughly 20% of which appear only once. The CDR3 totals 16 residues. Trimming removed 6 bases at V and 3 bases at J, with 21 bases between. From germline, CDR1 is WNHNN and CDR2 SYGVQD (reference sequence). In this sample, this clonotype turned up once. As yet, its antigen is unknown. The chain has TRBV10-1 and TRBJ2-7, with a possible D match to TRBD2 (5 bases). Sample: blood, either unsorted or a sorted T cell fraction (not recorded which). The sequence was collected from a male donor with ankylosing spondylitis. The CDR3 DNA reads TGCGCCAGCAGCAGAGGGCTAGCCGGGATGGGCTACGAGCAGTACTTC. The encoded protein is CASSRGLAGMGYEQYF.